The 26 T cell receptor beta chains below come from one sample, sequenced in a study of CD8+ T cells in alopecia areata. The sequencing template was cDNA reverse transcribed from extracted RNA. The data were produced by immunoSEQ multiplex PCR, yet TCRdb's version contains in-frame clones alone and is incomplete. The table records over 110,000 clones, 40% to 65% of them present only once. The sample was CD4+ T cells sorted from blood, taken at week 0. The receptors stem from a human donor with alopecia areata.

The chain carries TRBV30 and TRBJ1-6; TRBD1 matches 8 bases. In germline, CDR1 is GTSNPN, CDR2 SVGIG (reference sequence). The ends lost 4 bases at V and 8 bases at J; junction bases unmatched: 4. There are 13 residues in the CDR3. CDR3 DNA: TGTGCCTGGACTGGACAGGGTTATTCACCCCTCCACTTT. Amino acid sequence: CAWTGQGYSPLHF.

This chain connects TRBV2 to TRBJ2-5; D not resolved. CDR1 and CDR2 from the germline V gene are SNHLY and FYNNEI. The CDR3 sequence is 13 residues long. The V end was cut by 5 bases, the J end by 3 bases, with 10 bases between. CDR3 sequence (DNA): TGTGCCAGCAGTCTGAGACACGAAGAGACCCAGTACTTC. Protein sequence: CASSLRHEETQYF.

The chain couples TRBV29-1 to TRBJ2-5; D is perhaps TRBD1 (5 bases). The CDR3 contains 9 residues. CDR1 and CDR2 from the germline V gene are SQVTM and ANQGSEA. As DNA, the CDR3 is TGCGCGCAGGGAGAGACCCAGTACTTC. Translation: CAQGETQYF.

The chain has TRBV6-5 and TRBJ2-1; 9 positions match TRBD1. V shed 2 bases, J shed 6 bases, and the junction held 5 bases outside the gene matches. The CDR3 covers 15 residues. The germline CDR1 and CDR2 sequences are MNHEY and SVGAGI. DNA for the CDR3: TGTGCCAGCAGTTACGGACAGGGGAGAGCCAATGAGCAGTTCTTC. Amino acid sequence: CASSYGQGRANEQFF.

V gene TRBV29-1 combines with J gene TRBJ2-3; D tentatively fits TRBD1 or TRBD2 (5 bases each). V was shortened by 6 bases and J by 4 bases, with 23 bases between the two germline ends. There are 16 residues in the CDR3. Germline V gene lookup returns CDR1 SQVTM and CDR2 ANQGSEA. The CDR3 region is CSVGEGPLLSSDTQYF. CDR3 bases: TGCAGCGTGGGAGAGGGACCCCTTCTTTCGTCAGATACGCAGTATTTT.

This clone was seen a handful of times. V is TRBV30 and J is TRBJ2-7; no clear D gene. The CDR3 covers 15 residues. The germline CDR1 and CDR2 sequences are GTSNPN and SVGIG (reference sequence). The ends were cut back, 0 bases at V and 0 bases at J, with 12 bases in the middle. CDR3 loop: CAWSVSLGVSYEQYF. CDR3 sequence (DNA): TGTGCCTGGAGTGTAAGCCTCGGCGTCTCCTACGAGCAGTACTTC.

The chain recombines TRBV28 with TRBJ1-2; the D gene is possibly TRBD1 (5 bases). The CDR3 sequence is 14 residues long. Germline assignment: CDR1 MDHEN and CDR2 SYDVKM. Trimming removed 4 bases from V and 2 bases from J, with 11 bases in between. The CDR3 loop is CASSSGKGNYGYTF. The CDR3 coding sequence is TGTGCCAGCAGTTCAGGGAAGGGGAACTATGGCTACACCTTC.

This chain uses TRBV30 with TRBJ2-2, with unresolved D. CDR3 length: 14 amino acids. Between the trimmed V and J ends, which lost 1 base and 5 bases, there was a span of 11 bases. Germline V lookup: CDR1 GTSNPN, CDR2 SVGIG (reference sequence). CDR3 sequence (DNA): TGTGCCTGGAGTGGGGTAGCCATGACCGGGGAGCTGTTTTTT. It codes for CAWSGVAMTGELFF.

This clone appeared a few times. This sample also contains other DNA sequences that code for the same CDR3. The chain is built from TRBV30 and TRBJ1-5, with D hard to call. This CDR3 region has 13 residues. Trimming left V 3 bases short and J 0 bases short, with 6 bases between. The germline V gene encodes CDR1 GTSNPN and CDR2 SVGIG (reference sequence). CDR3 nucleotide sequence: TGTGCCTGGAGCCCCGATAGCAATCAGCCCCAGCATTTT. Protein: CAWSPDSNQPQHF.

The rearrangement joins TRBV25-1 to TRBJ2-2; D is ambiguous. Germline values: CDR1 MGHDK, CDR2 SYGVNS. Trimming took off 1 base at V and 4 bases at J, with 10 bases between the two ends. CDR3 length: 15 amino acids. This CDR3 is CASSEFKGLTGELFF. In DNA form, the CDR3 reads TGTGCCAGCAGTGAATTCAAGGGTCTCACCGGGGAGCTGTTTTTT.

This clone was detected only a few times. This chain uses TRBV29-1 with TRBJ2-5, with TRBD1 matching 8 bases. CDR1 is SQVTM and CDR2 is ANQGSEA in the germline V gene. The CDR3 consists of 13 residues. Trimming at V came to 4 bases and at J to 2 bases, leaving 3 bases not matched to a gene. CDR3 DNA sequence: TGCAGCGTTGCTGGGACAGGTCAAGAGACCCAGTACTTC. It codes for CSVAGTGQETQYF.

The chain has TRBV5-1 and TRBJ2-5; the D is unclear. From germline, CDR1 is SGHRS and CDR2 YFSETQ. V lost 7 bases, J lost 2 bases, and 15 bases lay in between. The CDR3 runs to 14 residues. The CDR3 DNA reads TGCGCCAGCGCGTCATTCACAGTACAAGAGACCCAGTACTTC. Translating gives CASASFTVQETQYF.

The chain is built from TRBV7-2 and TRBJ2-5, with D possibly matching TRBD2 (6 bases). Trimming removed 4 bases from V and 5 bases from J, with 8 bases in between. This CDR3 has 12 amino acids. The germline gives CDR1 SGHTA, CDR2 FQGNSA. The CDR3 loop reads CASSSLAETQYF. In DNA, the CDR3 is TGTGCCAGCAGCTCCCTAGCGGAGACCCAGTACTTC.

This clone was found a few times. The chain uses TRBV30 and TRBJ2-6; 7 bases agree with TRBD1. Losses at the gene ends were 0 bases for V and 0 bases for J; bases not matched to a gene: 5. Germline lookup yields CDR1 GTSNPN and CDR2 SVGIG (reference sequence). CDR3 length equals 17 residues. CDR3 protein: CAWSVDRVSSGANVLTF. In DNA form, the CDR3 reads TGTGCCTGGAGTGTAGACAGGGTGAGCTCTGGGGCCAACGTCCTGACTTTC.

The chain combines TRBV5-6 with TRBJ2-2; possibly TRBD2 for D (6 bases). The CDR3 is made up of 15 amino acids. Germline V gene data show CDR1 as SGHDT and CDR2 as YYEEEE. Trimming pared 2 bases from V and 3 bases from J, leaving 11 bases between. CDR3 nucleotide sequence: TGTGCCAGCAGCTTTTTCCGGGACTACACCGGGGAGCTGTTTTTT. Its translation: CASSFFRDYTGELFF.

CDR3 nucleotides: TGCGCCAGCAGCGGACGGACGGACCACAATGAGCAGTTCTTC. Translated, it gives CASSGRTDHNEQFF. V and J are TRBV5-1 and TRBJ2-1, with D uncertain. The CDR3 loop spans 14 amino acids. The germline V gene has CDR1 SGHRS and CDR2 YFSETQ. Trimming left V 4 bases short and J 5 bases short, with 13 bases between. Together with reference TRBV5-1 and TRBJ2-1, the CDR3 gives the full variable domain: KAGVTQTPRYLIKTRGQQVTLSCSPISGHRSVSWYQQTPGQGLQFLFEYFSETQRNKGNFPGRFSGRQFSNSRSEMNVSTLELGDSALYLCASSGRTDHNEQFFGPGTRLTVL.

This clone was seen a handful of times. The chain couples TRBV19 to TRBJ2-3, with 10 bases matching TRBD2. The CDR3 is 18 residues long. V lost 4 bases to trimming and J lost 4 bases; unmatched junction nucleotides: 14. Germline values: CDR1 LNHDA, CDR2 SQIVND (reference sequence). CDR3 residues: CASSSPSGRRGFADTQYF. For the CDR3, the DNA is TGTGCCAGTAGTAGTCCTAGCGGGAGAAGAGGATTCGCAGATACGCAGTATTTT.

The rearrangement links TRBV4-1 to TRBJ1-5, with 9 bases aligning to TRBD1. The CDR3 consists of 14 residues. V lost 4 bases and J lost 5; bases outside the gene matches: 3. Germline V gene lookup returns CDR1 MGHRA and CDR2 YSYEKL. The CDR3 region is CASSRWDRDQPQHF. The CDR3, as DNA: TGCGCCAGCAGCCGCTGGGACAGGGATCAGCCCCAGCATTTT.

This CDR3 is CASSLKGVGLASYNEQFF. CDR3 coding DNA: TGTGCCAGCAGCTTAAAAGGTGTTGGACTAGCTTCCTACAATGAGCAGTTCTTC. J is TRBJ2-1 and V is TRBV7-3, with TRBD2 matching 8 bases. CDR1 and CDR2 (germline): SGHTA, FQGTGA. There are 18 residues in the CDR3. The J segment lost 1 base and the V segment lost 1 base, leaving 9 bases of the junction unmatched.

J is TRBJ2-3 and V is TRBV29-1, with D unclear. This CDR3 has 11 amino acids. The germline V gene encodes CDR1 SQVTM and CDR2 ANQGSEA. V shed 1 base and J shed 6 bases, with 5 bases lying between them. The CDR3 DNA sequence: TGCAGCGTTGAAGGCATGGATACGCAGTATTTT. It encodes CSVEGMDTQYF.

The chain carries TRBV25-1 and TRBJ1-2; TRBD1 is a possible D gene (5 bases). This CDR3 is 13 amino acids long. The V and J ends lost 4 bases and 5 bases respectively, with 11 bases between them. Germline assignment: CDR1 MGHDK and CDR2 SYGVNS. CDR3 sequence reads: CASSGGFAYGYTF. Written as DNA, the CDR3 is TGTGCCAGCAGTGGGGGGTTTGCGTATGGCTACACCTTC.

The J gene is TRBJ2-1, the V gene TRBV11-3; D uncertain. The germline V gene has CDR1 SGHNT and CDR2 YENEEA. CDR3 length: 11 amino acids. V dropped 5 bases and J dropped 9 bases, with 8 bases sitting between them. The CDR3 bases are TGTGCCAGCAGCCGAGGCGCTGAGCAGTTCTTC. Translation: CASSRGAEQFF.

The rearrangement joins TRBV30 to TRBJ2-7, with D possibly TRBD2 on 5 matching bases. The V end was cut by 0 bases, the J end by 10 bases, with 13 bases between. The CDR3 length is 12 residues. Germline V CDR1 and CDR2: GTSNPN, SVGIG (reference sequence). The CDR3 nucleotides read TGTGCCTGGAGTGTCCATGGAGGAGTTCAGTACTTC. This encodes CAWSVHGGVQYF.

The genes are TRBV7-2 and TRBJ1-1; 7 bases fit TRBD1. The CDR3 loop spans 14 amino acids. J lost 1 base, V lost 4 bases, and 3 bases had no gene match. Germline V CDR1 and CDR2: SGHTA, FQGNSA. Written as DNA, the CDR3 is TGTGCCAGCAGCTGGGGGACAGCGAACACTGAAGCTTTCTTT. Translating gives CASSWGTANTEAFF.

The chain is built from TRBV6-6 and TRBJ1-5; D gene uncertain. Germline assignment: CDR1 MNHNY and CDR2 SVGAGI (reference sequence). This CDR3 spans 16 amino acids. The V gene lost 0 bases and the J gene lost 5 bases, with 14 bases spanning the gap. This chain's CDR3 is CASSYSEGTVYQPQHF. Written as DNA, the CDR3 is TGTGCCAGCAGTTACTCAGAGGGAACGGTGTATCAGCCCCAGCATTTT.

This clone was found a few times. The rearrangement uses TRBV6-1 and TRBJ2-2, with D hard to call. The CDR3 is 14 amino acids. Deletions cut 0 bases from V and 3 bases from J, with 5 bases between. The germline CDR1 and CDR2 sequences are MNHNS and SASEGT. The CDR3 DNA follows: TGTGCCAGCAGTGAAGCGGATCACACCGGGGAGCTGTTTTTT. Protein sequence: CASSEADHTGELFF.